The entry that follows covers one TCR beta chain sequence. This entry comes from a study of cytomegalovirus exposure and HLA in healthy donors. This PCR relied on a set of 60 Vbeta primers and 13 Jbeta primers. TCRdb's copy holds only in-frame clones and misses some; the assay was immunoSEQ multiplex PCR. The profile shows approximately 94,000 clones, over 60% of them singletons. The CDR3 covers 16 residues. Unmatched junction bases numbered 4, after V lost 5 bases and J lost 2 bases. Germline V gene data show CDR1 as SGHTA and CDR2 as FQGNSA. This sequence joins TRBV7-2 and TRBJ2-7; TRBD2 matches at 15 bases. The TCR comes from a man under 40 in good health and CMV-seropositive. Material for sequencing was PBMCs. The CDR3 nucleotides are TGTGCCAGCAGCCCCCGGACTAGCGGGAGGGCCTACGAGCAGTACTTC. Encoded protein: CASSPRTSGRAYEQYF.